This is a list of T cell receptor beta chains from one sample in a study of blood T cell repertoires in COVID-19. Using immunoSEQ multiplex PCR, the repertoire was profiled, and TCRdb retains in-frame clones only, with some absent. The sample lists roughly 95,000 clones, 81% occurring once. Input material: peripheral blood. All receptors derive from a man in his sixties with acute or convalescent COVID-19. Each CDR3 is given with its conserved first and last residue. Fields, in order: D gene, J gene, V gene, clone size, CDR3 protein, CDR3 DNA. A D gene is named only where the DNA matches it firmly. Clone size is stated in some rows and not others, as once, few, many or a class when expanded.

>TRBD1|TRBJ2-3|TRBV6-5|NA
CASSQWDRGIDTQYF
TGTGCCAGCAGTCAGTGGGACAGGGGTATAGATACGCAGTATTTT
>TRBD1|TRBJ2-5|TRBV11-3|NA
CASSYRTGAQETQYF
TGTGCCAGCAGCTATCGGACAGGGGCCCAAGAGACCCAGTACTTC
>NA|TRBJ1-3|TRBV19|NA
CASISAGSLNTIYF
TGTGCCAGTATAAGTGCAGGGTCTTTAAACACCATATATTTT
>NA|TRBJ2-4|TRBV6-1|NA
CASSEWRLAKNIQYF
TGTGCCAGCAGTGAATGGCGGCTAGCCAAAAACATTCAGTACTTC
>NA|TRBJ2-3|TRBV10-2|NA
CASSPDRWTDTQYF
TGCGCCAGCAGTCCGGACAGATGGACAGATACGCAGTATTTT
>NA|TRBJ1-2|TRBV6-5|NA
CASSYPWDINYGYTF
TGTGCCAGCAGTTACCCCTGGGACATTAACTATGGCTACACCTTC
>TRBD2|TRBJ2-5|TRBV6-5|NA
CASSRSGGGQETQYF
TGTGCCAGCAGTCGGAGCGGGGGGGGTCAAGAGACCCAGTACTTC
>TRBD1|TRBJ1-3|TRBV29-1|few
CSVALPGQGNTIYF
TGCAGCGTTGCCCTTCCGGGACAGGGAAACACCATATATTTT
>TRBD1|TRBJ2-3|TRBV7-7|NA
CASSFSTQGADTQYF
TGTGCCAGCAGCTTTTCCACGCAGGGGGCAGATACGCAGTATTTT
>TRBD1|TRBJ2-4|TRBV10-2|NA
CASSETGTGRNIQYF
TGCGCCAGCAGCGAGACAGGGACAGGAAGAAACATTCAGTACTTC
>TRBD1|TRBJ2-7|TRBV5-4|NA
CASSLWQGADEQYF
TGTGCCAGCAGCTTATGGCAGGGGGCTGACGAGCAGTACTTC
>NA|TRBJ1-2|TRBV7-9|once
CASSSGGSDGYTF
TGTGCCAGCAGCTCTGGGGGGTCGGATGGCTACACCTTC
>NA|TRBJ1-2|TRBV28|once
CASSLIVPTPYGYTF
TGTGCCAGCAGTTTAATAGTCCCGACTCCATATGGCTACACCTTC
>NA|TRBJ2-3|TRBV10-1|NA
CASSDAGNPTDTQYF
TGCGCCAGCAGTGACGCGGGGAACCCCACAGATACGCAGTATTTT
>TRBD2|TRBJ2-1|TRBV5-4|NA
CASSSPPSGSSNEQFF
TGTGCCAGCAGCTCACCCCCTAGCGGGAGCTCTAATGAGCAGTTCTTC
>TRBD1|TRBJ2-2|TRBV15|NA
CATSTLYRGQTGELFF
TGTGCCACCAGCACATTATACAGGGGGCAAACCGGGGAGCTGTTTTTT
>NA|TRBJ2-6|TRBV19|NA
CASSPDSYSGANVLTF
TGTGCCAGTAGTCCCGACAGCTACTCTGGGGCCAACGTCCTGACTTTC
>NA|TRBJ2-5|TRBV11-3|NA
CASSLGRGQETQYF
TGTGCCAGCAGCTTGGGGCGGGGACAAGAGACCCAGTACTTC
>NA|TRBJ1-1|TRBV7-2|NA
CASSLYPNTEAFF
TGTGCCAGCAGCTTATATCCGAACACTGAAGCTTTCTTT
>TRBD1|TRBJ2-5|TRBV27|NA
CASSFDRGHAETQYF
TGTGCCAGCAGTTTCGACAGGGGGCATGCGGAGACCCAGTACTTC
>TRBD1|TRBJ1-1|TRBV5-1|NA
CASSLEGTGGTEAFF
TGCGCCAGCAGCTTGGAAGGGACAGGGGGGACTGAAGCTTTCTTT
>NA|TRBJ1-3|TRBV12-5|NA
CASGFGGAGNTIYF
TGTGCTAGTGGTTTCGGGGGAGCTGGAAACACCATATATTTT
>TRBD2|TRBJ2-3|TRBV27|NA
CASRPLAARTDTQYF
TGTGCCAGCAGACCCCTAGCGGCACGCACAGATACGCAGTATTTT
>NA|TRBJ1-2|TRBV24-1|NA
CATSDVNSRGLGGYTF
TGTGCCACCAGTGACGTCAATTCCAGGGGCCTTGGTGGCTACACCTTC
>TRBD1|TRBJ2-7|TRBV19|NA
CASSTHRDRREQYF
TGTGCCAGTAGTACTCACCGGGACAGAAGAGAGCAGTACTTC
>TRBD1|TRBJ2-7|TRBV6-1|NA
CASSEPGQSYEQYF
TGTGCCAGCAGTGAACCGGGACAGAGCTACGAGCAGTACTTC
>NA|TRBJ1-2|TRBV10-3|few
CAISDPRTDHYGYTF
TGTGCCATCAGTGATCCCCGGACAGACCACTATGGCTACACCTTC
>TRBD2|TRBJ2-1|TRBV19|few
CASSRTSGALANEQFF
TGTGCCAGTAGTAGGACTAGCGGGGCCCTCGCCAATGAGCAGTTCTTC
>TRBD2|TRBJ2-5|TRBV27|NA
CASSSSGTSEETQYF
TGTGCCAGCAGTTCCTCCGGGACTAGCGAAGAGACCCAGTACTTC
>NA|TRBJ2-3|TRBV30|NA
CAWSEQSGDTQYF
TGTGCCTGGAGCGAGCAGTCCGGGGATACGCAGTATTTT
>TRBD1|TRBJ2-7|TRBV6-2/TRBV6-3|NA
CASSYVGTGRSYEQYF
TGTGCCAGCAGTTACGTGGGGACAGGCCGGTCCTACGAGCAGTACTTC
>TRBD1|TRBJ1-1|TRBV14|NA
CASRPRQGWTEAFF
TGTGCCAGCAGACCCAGACAGGGATGGACTGAAGCTTTCTTT
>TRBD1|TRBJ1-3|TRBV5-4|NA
CASSVQGAGGNTIYF
TGTGCCAGCAGCGTACAGGGGGCGGGTGGAAACACCATATATTTT
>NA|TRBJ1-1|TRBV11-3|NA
CASSLEQGQGTEAFF
TGTGCCAGCAGCTTAGAGCAGGGGCAGGGGACTGAAGCTTTCTTT
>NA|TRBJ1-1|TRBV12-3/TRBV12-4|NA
CASRSLNTEAFF
TGTGCCAGCAGATCATTGAACACTGAAGCTTTCTTT
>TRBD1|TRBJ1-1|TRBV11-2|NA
CATRPDRGLLLLKTEAFF
TGTGCAACCCGCCCAGACAGGGGGCTGTTGCTATTAAAAACTGAAGCTTTCTTT
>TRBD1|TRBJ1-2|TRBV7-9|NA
CASSLALGQGYGYTF
TGTGCCAGCAGCTTAGCCCTTGGACAGGGGTATGGCTACACCTTC
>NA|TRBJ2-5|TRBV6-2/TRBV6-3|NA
CASSYSTWGQGTQYF
TGTGCCAGCAGTTACTCCACTTGGGGTCAGGGGACCCAGTACTTC
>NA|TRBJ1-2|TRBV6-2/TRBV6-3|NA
CASSTDSRYGYTF
TGTGCCAGCAGTACCGACAGCCGCTATGGCTACACCTTC
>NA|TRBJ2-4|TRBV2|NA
CASSPFGVDKNIQYF
TGTGCCAGCAGCCCATTCGGGGTTGACAAAAACATTCAGTACTTC
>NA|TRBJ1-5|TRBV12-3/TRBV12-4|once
CASSYGLNQPQHF
TGTGCCAGCAGTTATGGACTTAATCAGCCCCAGCATTTT
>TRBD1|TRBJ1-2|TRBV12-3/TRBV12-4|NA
CASSMAGTGGYTF
TGTGCCAGCAGTATGGCCGGGACAGGGGGCTACACCTTC
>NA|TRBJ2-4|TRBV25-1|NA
CASAGGYRDIQYF
TGTGCCAGCGCAGGGGGGTATAGGGACATTCAGTACTTC
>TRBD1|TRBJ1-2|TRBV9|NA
CASSPGQGADYGYTF
TGTGCCAGCAGCCCCGGACAGGGGGCGGACTATGGCTACACCTTC
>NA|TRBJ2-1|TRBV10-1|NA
CASSGRRDGDEQFF
TGCGCCAGCAGTGGCCGGCGGGATGGCGATGAGCAGTTCTTC
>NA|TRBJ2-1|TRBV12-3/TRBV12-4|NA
CASSLLVEGEQFF
TGTGCCAGCAGTTTGCTAGTTGAAGGTGAGCAGTTCTTC
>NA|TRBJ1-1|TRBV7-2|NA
CASSFRSGRDTEAFF
TGTGCCAGCAGCTTTAGATCCGGGAGGGACACTGAAGCTTTCTTT
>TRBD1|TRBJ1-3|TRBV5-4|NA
CASSPPGTGAGNTIYF
TGTGCCAGCAGCCCGCCCGGGACAGGGGCTGGAAACACCATATATTTT
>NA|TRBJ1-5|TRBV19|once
CASSSLSRPRSSNQPQHF
TGTGCCAGTAGCTCTCTTAGCAGACCTCGCAGTAGCAATCAGCCCCAGCATTTT
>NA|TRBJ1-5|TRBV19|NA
CASSIDQTNQPQHF
TGTGCCAGTAGTATAGATCAAACTAATCAGCCCCAGCATTTT
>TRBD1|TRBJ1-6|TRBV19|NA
CASSTRQGASSPLHF
TGTGCCAGTAGTACCAGACAGGGGGCAAGTTCACCCCTCCACTTT
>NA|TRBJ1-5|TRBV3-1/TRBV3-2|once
CASSQAGTQPQHF
TGTGCCAGCAGCCAAGCGGGAACTCAGCCCCAGCATTTT
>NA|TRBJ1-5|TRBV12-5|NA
CASGSGISNQPQHF
TGTGCTAGTGGCTCAGGGATTAGCAATCAGCCCCAGCATTTT
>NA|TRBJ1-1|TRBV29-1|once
CSVEGVHGEGSTEAFF
TGCAGCGTTGAAGGTGTCCATGGGGAGGGGAGCACTGAAGCTTTCTTT
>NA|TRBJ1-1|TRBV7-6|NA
CASSSGGGRMNTEAFF
TGTGCCAGCAGTTCCGGGGGGGGACGAATGAACACTGAAGCTTTCTTT
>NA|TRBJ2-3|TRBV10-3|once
CAITGALTDTQYF
TGTGCCATCACGGGAGCACTAACAGATACGCAGTATTTT
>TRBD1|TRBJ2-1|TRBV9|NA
CASSGINADRYEQFF
TGTGCCAGCAGCGGGATCAATGCGGACAGGTATGAGCAGTTCTTC
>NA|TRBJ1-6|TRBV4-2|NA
CASSQPSTGKDSPLHF
TGTGCCAGCAGCCAACCCTCGACAGGCAAAGATTCACCCCTCCACTTT
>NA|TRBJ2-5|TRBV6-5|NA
CASSYSKGARRTQYF
TGTGCCAGCAGTTACTCGAAAGGAGCTCGAAGGACCCAGTACTTC